Listed below are T cell receptor beta chains from one sample, sequenced in a study of T-cell memory formation after mild COVID-19. TCRdb re-called the 5' RACE reads with MiXCR, one entry per CDR3 protein. The sample shows 150,000 to 200,000 distinct CDR3 sequences, about 15% of them seen only once. Sequences were obtained from PBMCs or a T cell subset sorted from them (not recorded which). The source of these receptors is an adult woman who had mild COVID-19 (a few samples of this study predate the infection). Cell type and time point are not known. Each CDR3 is given with its conserved first and last residue. D genes are given only for firm matches. Size values are once, few and many counts, or a class for expanded clones, and some rows have none.

abundance,v_gene,j_gene,d_gene,CDR3aa,CDR3nt
-,TRBV2,TRBJ2-2,TRBD2,CASSDYGAGGRLGELFF,TGTGCCAGCAGTGATTACGGCGCGGGGGGCCGCCTGGGGGAGCTGTTTTTT
few,TRBV29-1,TRBJ2-3,-,CSVPGLRTDTQYF,TGCAGCGTACCGGGACTTCGCACAGATACGCAGTATTTT
-,TRBV6-5,TRBJ2-2,TRBD1,CASSYGTRQGRTGELFF,TGTGCCAGCAGTTACGGGACCCGACAGGGGAGGACCGGGGAGCTGTTTTTT
-,TRBV12-3/TRBV12-4,TRBJ1-5,TRBD1,CASSKMTGGFGNQPQHF,TGTGCCAGCAGTAAAATGACAGGGGGATTTGGCAATCAGCCCCAGCATTTT
-,TRBV12-3/TRBV12-4,TRBJ2-7,TRBD1,CASRQETGYEQYF,TGTGCCAGCAGGCAGGAGACAGGGTACGAGCAGTACTTC
-,TRBV25-1,TRBJ2-6,-,CASSEGSGANVLTF,TGTGCCAGCAGTGAGGGCTCTGGGGCCAACGTCCTGACTTTC
few,TRBV12-3/TRBV12-4,TRBJ2-5,-,CASSPSTVQETQYF,TGTGCCAGCAGCCCCTCGACAGTCCAAGAGACCCAGTACTTC
-,TRBV7-9,TRBJ2-1,TRBD1,CASSPTGGGYNEQFF,TGTGCCAGCAGCCCGACAGGGGGAGGCTACAATGAGCAGTTCTTC
few,TRBV4-1,TRBJ2-7,TRBD1,CASSQQGQSYEQYF,TGCGCCAGCAGCCAACAGGGACAGTCCTACGAGCAGTACTTC
many,TRBV12-3/TRBV12-4,TRBJ2-1,TRBD1,CASRDRGPYFAEQFF,TGTGCCAGCAGGGACAGGGGGCCGTATTTTGCCGAGCAGTTCTTC
-,TRBV6-6,TRBJ2-7,TRBD1,CASSYSGNRGAKVYEQYF,TGTGCCAGCAGTTACTCAGGGAACAGGGGGGCGAAGGTATACGAGCAGTACTTC
-,TRBV3-1,TRBJ2-7,-,CASSQVAGPYEQYF,TGTGCCAGCAGCCAAGTTGCAGGTCCATACGAGCAGTACTTC
-,TRBV7-9,TRBJ2-1,TRBD2,CASSFSGGDNEQFF,TGTGCCAGCAGCTTTAGCGGGGGAGACAATGAGCAGTTCTTC
once,TRBV6-5,TRBJ1-1,-,CASSYTPGTLNTEAFF,TGTGCCAGCAGTTACACGCCCGGGACGCTGAACACTGAAGCTTTCTTT
-,TRBV20-1,TRBJ1-2,TRBD1,CSASTGRNYGYTF,TGCAGTGCTTCGACAGGGCGGAACTATGGCTACACCTTC
many,TRBV29-1,TRBJ2-7,-,CSVEDPEAVSYEQYF,TGCAGCGTTGAAGATCCCGAGGCTGTTTCCTACGAGCAGTACTTC
few,TRBV7-9,TRBJ2-7,-,CASSHRDSLTYEQYF,TGTGCCAGCAGCCACCGGGACTCACTGACCTACGAGCAGTACTTC
-,TRBV20-1,TRBJ1-5,TRBD1,CSAARTGGNQPQHF,TGCAGTGCTGCACGGACAGGGGGAAATCAGCCCCAGCATTTT
few,TRBV21-1,TRBJ2-4,-,CASSKAGRPGRENIQYF,TGTGCCAGCAGCAAAGCAGGTCGGCCAGGAAGAGAAAACATTCAGTACTTC
-,TRBV3-1,TRBJ1-1,-,CASRGFEEAFF,TGTGCCAGCAGGGGGTTTGAAGAAGCTTTCTTT
few,TRBV12-3/TRBV12-4,TRBJ1-2,-,CASSLGPDNYGYTF,TGTGCCAGCAGTTTAGGTCCGGACAACTATGGCTACACCTTC
-,TRBV2,TRBJ1-5,-,CASSEELRQPQHF,TGTGCCAGCAGTGAAGAATTGCGTCAGCCCCAGCATTTT
few,TRBV7-9,TRBJ2-7,-,CASSLSSNEQYF,TGTGCCAGCAGCTTAAGTAGTAACGAGCAGTACTTC
-,TRBV7-2,TRBJ1-2,-,CASSLLEGVYGYTF,TGTGCCAGCAGCTTATTGGAAGGTGTCTATGGCTACACCTTC